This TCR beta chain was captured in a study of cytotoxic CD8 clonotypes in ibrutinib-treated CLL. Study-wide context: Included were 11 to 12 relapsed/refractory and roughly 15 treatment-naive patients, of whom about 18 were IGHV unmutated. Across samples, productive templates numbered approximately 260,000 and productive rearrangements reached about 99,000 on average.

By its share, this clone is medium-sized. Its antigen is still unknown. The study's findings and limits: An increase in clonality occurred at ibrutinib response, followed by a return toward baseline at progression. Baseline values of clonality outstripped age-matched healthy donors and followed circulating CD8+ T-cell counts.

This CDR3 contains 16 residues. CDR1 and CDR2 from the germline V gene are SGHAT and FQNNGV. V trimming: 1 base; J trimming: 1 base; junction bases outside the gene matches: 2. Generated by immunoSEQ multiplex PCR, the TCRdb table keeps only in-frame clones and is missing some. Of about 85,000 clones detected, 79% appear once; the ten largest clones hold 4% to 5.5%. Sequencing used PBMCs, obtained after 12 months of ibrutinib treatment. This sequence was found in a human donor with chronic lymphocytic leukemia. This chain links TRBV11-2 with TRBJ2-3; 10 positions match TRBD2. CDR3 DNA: TGTGCCAGCAGCTTAGGGCTAGCGGGAGGCACAGATACGCAGTATTTT. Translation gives CASSLGLAGGTDTQYF. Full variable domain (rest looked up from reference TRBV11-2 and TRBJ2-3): EAGVAQSPRYKIIEKRQSVAFWCNPISGHATLYWYQQILGQGPKLLIQFQNNGVVDDSQLPKDRFSAERLKGVDSTLKIQPAKLEDSAVYLCASSLGLAGGTDTQYFGPGTRLTVL.